A selection of T cell receptor beta chains follows, all from one sample in a study of blood T cell repertoires in COVID-19. This table comes from immunoSEQ multiplex PCR, and its TCRdb copy is limited to in-frame clones, with some not included. Of about 280,000 clones listed, 65% to 90% were seen once; the top ten hold about an eighth. The sequenced sample consisted of peripheral blood. The receptors here all came from a human donor in a cohort sampled during active COVID-19. CDR3s include the opening cysteine and the closing phenylalanine or tryptophan. Each record gives: clone size, D gene, V gene, J gene, CDR3 DNA, CDR3 protein. D genes are given only for firm matches. Clone size is given for some rows only: seen once, a few or many times, or a class if the clone is expanded.

.	TRBD1	TRBV5-1	TRBJ1-4	TGCGCCAGCAGATCAAGGGGGCTCGACAATGAAAAACTGTTTTTT	CASRSRGLDNEKLFF
.	TRBD2	TRBV3-1/TRBV3-2	TRBJ2-5	TGTGCCAGCAGCCAATGGACTAGCGGTGAAGAGACCCAGTACTTC	CASSQWTSGEETQYF
.	TRBD1	TRBV5-1	TRBJ2-7	TGCGCCAGCAGCTCGGGACAGTTAGACGAGCAGTACTTC	CASSSGQLDEQYF
.	.	TRBV3-1/TRBV3-2	TRBJ1-4	TGTGCCAGCAGCCAAGCCCCCCAGACTATGATAGGAAAACTGTTTTTT	CASSQAPQTMIGKLFF
.	TRBD2	TRBV19	TRBJ2-3	TGTGCCAGTAGTAATAGCGGGAGTGCGGGTTATACGCAGTATTTT	CASSNSGSAGYTQYF
.	.	TRBV5-1	TRBJ2-1	TGCGCCAGCAGCTCCCTCAATGAGCAGTTCTTC	CASSSLNEQFF
.	.	TRBV2	TRBJ2-1	TGTGCCAGCAGTGTGGGGCTAGTGGTGGGCAATGAGCAGTTCTTC	CASSVGLVVGNEQFF
.	.	TRBV18	TRBJ1-2	TGTGCCAGCTCATCGAGACAGAACTATGGCTACACCTTC	CASSSRQNYGYTF
once	.	TRBV18	TRBJ1-2	TGTGCCAGCTCACCGATTGGACAGACTAACTATGGCTACACCTTC	CASSPIGQTNYGYTF
.	.	TRBV19	TRBJ1-5	TGTGCCAGTAGTATTTTGCAGGGGCCCCAGCATTTT	CASSILQGPQHF
few	.	TRBV28	TRBJ1-2	TGTGCCAGCAGTTTAGGCACTAACTATGGCTACACCTTC	CASSLGTNYGYTF